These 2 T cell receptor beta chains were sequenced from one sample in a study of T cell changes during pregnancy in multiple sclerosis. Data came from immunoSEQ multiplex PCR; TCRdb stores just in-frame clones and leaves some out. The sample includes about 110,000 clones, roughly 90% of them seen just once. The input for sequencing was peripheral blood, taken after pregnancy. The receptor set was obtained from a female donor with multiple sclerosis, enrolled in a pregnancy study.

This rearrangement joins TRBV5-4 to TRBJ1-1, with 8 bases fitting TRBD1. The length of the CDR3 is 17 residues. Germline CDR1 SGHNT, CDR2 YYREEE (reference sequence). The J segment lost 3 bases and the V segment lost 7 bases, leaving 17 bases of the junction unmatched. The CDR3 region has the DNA TGTGCCAGCCTCCTTCAGGGGGCAAGTCCCATCGACACTGAAGCTTTCTTT. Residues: CASLLQGASPIDTEAFF.

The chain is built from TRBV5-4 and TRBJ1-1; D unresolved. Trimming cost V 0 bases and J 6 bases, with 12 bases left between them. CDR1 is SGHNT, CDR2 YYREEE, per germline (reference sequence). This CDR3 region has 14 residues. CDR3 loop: CASSLAKGGAEAFF. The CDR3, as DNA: TGTGCCAGCAGCTTGGCCAAGGGAGGCGCTGAAGCTTTCTTT.